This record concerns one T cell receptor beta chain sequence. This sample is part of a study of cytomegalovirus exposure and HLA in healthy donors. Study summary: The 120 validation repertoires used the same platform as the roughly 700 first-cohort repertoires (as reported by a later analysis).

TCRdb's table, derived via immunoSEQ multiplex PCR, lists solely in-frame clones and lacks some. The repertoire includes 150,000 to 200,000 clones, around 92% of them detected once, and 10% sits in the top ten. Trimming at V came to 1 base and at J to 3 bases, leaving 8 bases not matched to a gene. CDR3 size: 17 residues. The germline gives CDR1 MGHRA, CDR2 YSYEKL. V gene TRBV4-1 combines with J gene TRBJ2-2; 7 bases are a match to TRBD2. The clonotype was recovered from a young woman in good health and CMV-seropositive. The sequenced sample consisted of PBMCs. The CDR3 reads CASSQGRASGDTGELFF. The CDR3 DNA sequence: TGCGCCAGCAGCCAAGGTCGGGCTAGCGGTGACACCGGGGAGCTGTTTTTT.